This T cell receptor (beta chain) is from a study of beta chain features in type 1 diabetes. The wider study: The study examined about 100 million sorted cells across all samples.

This clone was observed a handful of times. As yet, its antigen is unknown. Reverse transcription of all isolated RNA meant that expressed TCRB transcripts were sequenced. TCRdb's table, derived via immunoSEQ multiplex PCR, lists solely in-frame clones and lacks some. The table shows 160,000 or so clones, with 7% to 9.5% occurring only once. Every donor had blood drawn once into heparin, roughly 0.11 L on average. Via the markers CD45RO/CCR7/CD25/CD127/CD95/CD27, stem cell-like memory, regulatory, central memory and naive CD4+ cells were sorted. The germline V gene has CDR1 LGHNA and CDR2 YNFKEQ. The CDR3 is 15 residues long. With 0 bases removed from V and 14 bases from J, the gap between germline ends came to 19 bases. Study-level results: Among patients, naive, central memory and Treg TCRB repertoires appeared more similar than among healthy donors. Researchers report that Type 1 diabetes patients had moderately but significantly shorter TCRB CDR3s across all four CD4+ subsets.

The sequenced sample consisted of central memory CD4+ T cells from blood. The chain combines TRBV4-2 with TRBJ1-4; D gene uncertain. The receptor comes from a woman between 25 and 40 years old with type 1 diabetes. The CDR3 loop reads CASSQEGKGAGKLFF. DNA for the CDR3: TGTGCCAGCAGCCAAGAAGGGAAGGGAGCGGGAAAGCTGTTTTTT.